The 5 T cell receptor beta chains below all came from one sample that was sequenced in a study of blood T cells in healthy people across ages. Combining a sample-barcoded 5' primer with a J-beta primer mix, a second PCR ran for roughly 7 to 12 cycles. TCRdb analysed the 5' RACE reads with MiXCR anew, one entry per CDR3 protein. The repertoire consists of about 1.1 million distinct CDR3 sequences, with roughly two fifths occurring once and the leading ten covering around 13%. Sequencing used blood. The source is a man aged 18 to 29 in good health.

The chain employs TRBV12-3 or TRBV12-4 and TRBJ1-5; D may be TRBD1 (5 bases). V lost 7 bases and J 4 bases, leaving 8 bases between the germline ends. The CDR3 loop spans 12 amino acids. Here the CDR3 reads CASTSGNQPQHF. In DNA, the CDR3 is TGTGCCAGCACCTCAGGGAATCAGCCCCAGCATTTT.

The chain employs TRBV7-2 and TRBJ1-2; a possible D gene is TRBD1 (5 bases). Germline CDR1 SGHTA, CDR2 FQGNSA. This CDR3 has 14 residues. V was cut by 3 bases and J by 8 bases, with 16 bases left in between. The CDR3 bases are TGTGCCAGCAGCTTGCAGGGCTCTGGGGGAGGCTACACCTTC. It is translated as CASSLQGSGGGYTF.

The chain is built from TRBV18 and TRBJ1-1; 8 positions match TRBD1. Germline CDR1 is KGHSH and CDR2 is LQKENI. V shed 3 bases and J 4 bases; nucleotides not matched to a gene: 4. CDR3 length: 14 residues. CDR3 DNA: TGTGCCAGCTCACCGGGACAGGCAACCACTGAAGCTTTCTTT. Translating gives CASSPGQATTEAFF.

This chain uses TRBV30 with TRBJ1-2, with no clear D. The CDR3 spans 13 residues. Germline V gives CDR1 GTSNPN, CDR2 SVGIG (reference sequence). Trimming pared 5 bases from V and 2 bases from J, leaving 12 bases between. CDR3 residues: CAWEVGRNYGYTF. DNA for the CDR3: TGTGCCTGGGAGGTCGGGCGCAACTATGGCTACACCTTC.

This clonotype has only a few counts. The gene calls are TRBV4-1 and TRBJ2-5; possibly TRBD1 or TRBD2 for D (6 bases each). The germline V gene encodes CDR1 MGHRA and CDR2 YSYEKL. Trimming removed 5 bases at V and 1 base at J, with 23 bases between. This CDR3 has 18 amino acids. This chain's CDR3 is CASSGHGSGGQLQETQYF. The CDR3 nucleotides are TGCGCCAGCAGCGGCCATGGATCCGGGGGCCAACTCCAAGAGACCCAGTACTTC.